This T cell receptor (beta chain) is from a study of identical twins. Whole-study results and caveats: A cross-sectional statistical analysis, not follow-up of the same donors, supported the conclusions.

The germline CDR1 and CDR2 sequences are SGDLS and YYNGEE. The CDR3 has 13 amino acids. Deletions cut 0 bases from V and 8 bases from J, with 10 bases between. Details on this clonotype: Its antigen is not known.

TCRdb recomputed calls from the 5' RACE reads with MiXCR, one row per CDR3 protein. The sample shows some 590,000 distinct CDR3 sequences, around 9.6% of them seen only once. The same sample was also studied in work on yellow fever vaccine responses in identical twins.

The TCR was taken from a woman in her late teens or twenties in good health. Sequencing used PBMCs. V and J are TRBV9 and TRBJ2-3; possibly TRBD2 for D (6 bases). For the CDR3, the DNA is TGTGCCAGCAGCGTAGAGACTAGTGGTACGCAGTATTTT. Translating gives CASSVETSGTQYF.